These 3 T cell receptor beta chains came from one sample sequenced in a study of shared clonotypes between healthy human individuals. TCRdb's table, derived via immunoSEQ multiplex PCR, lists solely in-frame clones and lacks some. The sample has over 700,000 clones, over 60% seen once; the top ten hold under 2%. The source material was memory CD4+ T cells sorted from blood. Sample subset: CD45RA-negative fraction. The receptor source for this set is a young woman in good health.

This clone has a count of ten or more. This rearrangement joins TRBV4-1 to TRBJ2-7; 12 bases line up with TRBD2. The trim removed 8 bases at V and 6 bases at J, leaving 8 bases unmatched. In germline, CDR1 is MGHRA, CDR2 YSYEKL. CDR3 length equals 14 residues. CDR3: CASSSSGRAGEQYF. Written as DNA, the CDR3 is TGCGCCAGCTCCTCTAGCGGGAGGGCGGGCGAGCAGTACTTC.

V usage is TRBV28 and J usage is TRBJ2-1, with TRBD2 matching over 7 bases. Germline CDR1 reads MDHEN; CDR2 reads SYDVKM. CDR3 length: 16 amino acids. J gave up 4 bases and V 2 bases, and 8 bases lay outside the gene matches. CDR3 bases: TGTGCCAGCAGTTTAGTGGGCCTAGCGGAGTACAATGAGCAGTTCTTC. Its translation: CASSLVGLAEYNEQFF. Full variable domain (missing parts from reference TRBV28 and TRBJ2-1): DVKVTQSSRYLVKRTGEKVFLECVQDMDHENMFWYRQDPGLGLRLIYFSYDVKMKEKGDIPEGYSVSREKKERFSLILESASTNQTSMYLCASSLVGLAEYNEQFFGPGTRLTVL.

The CDR3 region is CASSLLGGLAGGPYEQYF. Here the CDR3 DNA reads TGTGCCAGCAGCCTATTGGGGGGACTAGCGGGAGGCCCCTACGAGCAGTACTTC. The chain is built from TRBV7-8 and TRBJ2-7, with 15 bases that match TRBD2. With 5 bases clipped from V and 2 bases from J, the junction kept 10 bases outside the gene matches. This CDR3 is built from 18 residues. From germline, CDR1 is SGHVS and CDR2 FQNEAQ.